A single sample gave rise to the 25 T cell receptor beta chains below, sequenced in a study of T-cell reconstitution after alpha-beta-depleted transplantation in children. As it was prepared, the TCRbeta library received unique molecular identifiers. TCRdb redid the calling of the PCR reads with MiXCR, one entry per CDR3 protein. The repertoire holds a few hundred thousand distinct CDR3 sequences, with 25% to 30% as singletons. This specimen consisted of PBMCs, obtained before TCRalphabeta/CD19-depleted stem cell transplant. The receptors derive from a boy younger than two with Wiskott-Aldrich syndrome, due to receive a stem cell transplant.

This clonotype was observed a few times. The chain has TRBV5-1 and TRBJ2-5, with D unresolved. The CDR3 extends over 14 amino acids. Germline V gene lookup returns CDR1 SGHRS and CDR2 YFSETQ. V lost 0 bases and J lost 1, with 7 bases in between. The CDR3 region has the DNA TGCGCCAGCAGCTTGGGGTTCGCCCAAGAGACCCAGTACTTC. Residues: CASSLGFAQETQYF.

The genes are TRBV24-1 and TRBJ2-3, with 7 bases identical to TRBD1. The CDR3 is 13 amino acids. Unmatched junction bases numbered 7, after V lost 9 bases and J lost 5 bases. CDR1 is KGHDR, CDR2 SFDVKD, per germline. CDR3 DNA sequence: TGTGCCACCGCTGACAGGGCGATAGATACGCAGTATTTT. Translation: CATADRAIDTQYF.

This clonotype was observed a few times. The V call is TRBV19, the J call TRBJ1-1; 7 bases line up with TRBD1. J lost 11 bases, V lost 5 bases, and 8 bases had no gene match. The CDR3 sequence is 12 residues long. The germline V gene has CDR1 LNHDA and CDR2 SQIVND (reference sequence). CDR3: CASSLKGALAFF. CDR3 DNA: TGTGCCAGTAGTTTAAAGGGGGCTCTGGCTTTCTTT. The full variable domain, its missing parts supplied by reference TRBV19 and TRBJ1-1, is DGGITQSPKYLFRKEGQNVTLSCEQNLNHDAMYWYRQDPGQGLRLIYYSQIVNDFQKGDIAEGYSVSREKKESFPLTVTSAQKNPTAFYLCASSLKGALAFFGQGTRLTVV.

This chain joins TRBV5-1 and TRBJ2-2, with 8 bases lining up with TRBD1. The V segment lost 3 bases and the J segment 1 base; nucleotides outside the gene matches: 8. Germline V lookup: CDR1 SGHRS, CDR2 YFSETQ. The CDR3 loop spans 17 amino acids. The chain's CDR3 is CASSYYLGTGNTGELFF. The CDR3 DNA sequence: TGCGCCAGCAGCTACTATTTAGGGACAGGGAACACCGGGGAGCTGTTTTTT.

This clonotype appeared a few times. The chain joins TRBV6-4 to TRBJ2-1; D call uncertain. Trimming cost V 3 bases and J 10 bases, with 13 bases left between them. The CDR3 has 13 residues. Germline V gene sequence: CDR1 MRHNA, CDR2 SNTAGT. CDR3 in amino acids: CASSDRLGREQFF. CDR3 DNA: TGTGCCAGCAGTGATCGTCTAGGACGGGAGCAGTTCTTC.

This sequence joins TRBV28 and TRBJ2-5; 8 bases map to TRBD1. Per germline, CDR1 MDHEN and CDR2 SYDVKM. Losses at the gene ends were 7 bases for V and 2 bases for J; bases not matched to a gene: 9. This CDR3 spans 15 amino acids. CDR3 nucleotide sequence: TGTGCCAGCACCAGTCTCCGACAGGGGCAAGAGACCCAGTACTTC. Translated, it gives CASTSLRQGQETQYF.

V and J are TRBV5-1 and TRBJ2-4; possibly TRBD1 for D (5 bases). V lost 1 base, J lost 0 bases, and 11 bases lay in between. CDR1 SGHRS and CDR2 YFSETQ come from the germline V gene. This CDR3 has 16 amino acids. CDR3 nucleotides: TGCGCCAGCAGCTTGAGGGGCGGAATAGCCAAAAACATTCAGTACTTC. Its translation is CASSLRGGIAKNIQYF. Full variable domain (missing parts from reference TRBV5-1 and TRBJ2-4): KAGVTQTPRYLIKTRGQQVTLSCSPISGHRSVSWYQQTPGQGLQFLFEYFSETQRNKGNFPGRFSGRQFSNSRSEMNVSTLELGDSALYLCASSLRGGIAKNIQYFGAGTRLSVL.

This clonotype was observed once. This rearrangement joins TRBV20-1 to TRBJ2-1; possible D gene TRBD2, 6 bases. The V and J ends lost 2 bases and 11 bases respectively, with 13 bases between them. CDR1 and CDR2 from the germline V gene are DFQATT and SNEGSKA (reference sequence). This CDR3 spans 12 amino acids. Here the CDR3 DNA reads TGCAGTGCTAGACCGGCAGGACTAAAGCAGTTCTTC. Amino acid sequence: CSARPAGLKQFF.

The chain combines TRBV10-2 with TRBJ2-3; 8 nucleotides align to TRBD2. This CDR3 spans 15 amino acids. CDR1 WSHSY and CDR2 SAAADI come from the germline V gene. Trimming took 2 bases from V and 2 from J; bases not matched to a gene: 3. CDR3 sequence reads: CASSEGTRVTDTQYF. CDR3 DNA: TGCGCCAGCAGTGAGGGGACTAGGGTCACAGATACGCAGTATTTT.

The V gene is TRBV5-1, the J gene TRBJ2-1; 12 bases match TRBD2. The germline CDR1 and CDR2 sequences are SGHRS and YFSETQ. There are 16 residues in the CDR3. Trimming took 3 bases from V and 6 from J; bases not matched to a gene: 7. The CDR3, as DNA: TGCGCCAGCAGCTCCTTCGCGGGACTAGCGGGCAATGAGCAGTTCTTC. Translation gives CASSSFAGLAGNEQFF.

This clonotype was seen repeatedly, ten times or more. The chain carries TRBV5-1 and TRBJ2-3; no clear D gene. CDR3 length: 14 amino acids. Germline assignment: CDR1 SGHRS and CDR2 YFSETQ. V lost 0 bases and J lost 2, with 7 bases in between. CDR3 nucleotide sequence: TGCGCCAGCAGCTTGGCCCCCTACACAGATACGCAGTATTTT. This codes for CASSLAPYTDTQYF.

The CDR3 sequence: CATSAVTGGASSDTQYF. The CDR3, as DNA: TGTGCCACCAGTGCCGTCACGGGGGGCGCATCCTCAGATACGCAGTATTTT. The chain has TRBV24-1 and TRBJ2-3; TRBD2 is a possible D gene (7 bases). Germline V gene sequence: CDR1 KGHDR, CDR2 SFDVKD. Trimming took 5 bases from V and 4 from J, leaving 21 bases between them. The CDR3 runs 17 residues.

This chain links TRBV5-1 with TRBJ2-7; the D gene could be TRBD1 or TRBD2 (6 bases each). Per germline, CDR1 SGHRS and CDR2 YFSETQ. The V end lost 0 bases, the J end lost 2 bases, and 9 bases lay between the germline ends. The CDR3 is made up of 14 amino acids. The CDR3 DNA reads as TGCGCCAGCAGCTTGGTCCGGGGGCCCTACGAGCAGTACTTC. Translation gives CASSLVRGPYEQYF.

V usage is TRBV27 and J usage is TRBJ2-1; a possible D gene is TRBD2 (6 bases). Between the trimmed V and J ends, which lost 6 bases and 7 bases, there was a span of 16 bases. The CDR3 length is 14 residues. Germline-derived CDR1 and CDR2 are MNHEY and SMNVEV (reference sequence). CDR3 loop: CASSQEGQWNEQFF. The CDR3 coding sequence is TGTGCCAGCAGCCAGGAGGGCCAGTGGAATGAGCAGTTCTTC.

V and J are TRBV30 and TRBJ2-7; D is perhaps TRBD1 (5 bases). CDR1 and CDR2 from the germline V gene are GTSNPN and SVGIG (reference sequence). The CDR3 is made up of 14 amino acids. V was pared by 2 bases and J by 4 bases, with 15 bases between. The CDR3 here is CAWSTGHRGYEQYF. The CDR3 DNA is TGTGCCTGGAGTACTGGACACCGAGGTTACGAGCAGTACTTC.

This clonotype was recorded a few times. The J gene is TRBJ2-1, the V gene TRBV2, with a possible D match to TRBD2 (5 bases). CDR3 length: 12 amino acids. Germline values: CDR1 SNHLY, CDR2 FYNNEI. Trimming took off 5 bases at V and 15 bases at J, with 17 bases between the two ends. CDR3 region: CASSPRLREWFF. CDR3 in DNA: TGTGCCAGCAGTCCCCGTTTGAGGGAGTGGTTCTTC.

This clonotype appeared a few times. This rearrangement joins TRBV5-1 to TRBJ1-1; D is ambiguous. Germline V CDR1 and CDR2: SGHRS, YFSETQ. Trimming took off 0 bases at V and 0 bases at J, with 9 bases between the two ends. This CDR3 is 15 amino acids long. CDR3 region: CASSLGAAMNTEAFF. The CDR3 bases are TGCGCCAGCAGCTTGGGGGCAGCGATGAACACTGAAGCTTTCTTT.

This chain joins TRBV27 and TRBJ2-5, with D possibly being TRBD1 (6 bases). The CDR3 is 14 amino acids. V was trimmed by 0 bases and J by 6 bases, leaving 11 bases between them. Per the germline V gene, CDR1 is MNHEY and CDR2 is SMNVEV (reference sequence). The CDR3 loop reads CASSLSARGQTQYF. CDR3 DNA sequence: TGTGCCAGCAGTTTATCCGCCAGGGGCCAGACCCAGTACTTC.

This clonotype was observed a single time. V gene TRBV25-1 combines with J gene TRBJ2-3; D is uncertain. The CDR3 spans 15 residues. The germline CDR1 and CDR2 sequences are MGHDK and SYGVNS. V lost 2 bases and J 2 bases, leaving 11 bases between the germline ends. For the CDR3, the DNA is TGTGCCAGCAGTGAAGCGGAGAAGTTCACAGATACGCAGTATTTT. It is translated as CASSEAEKFTDTQYF.

V and J are TRBV5-1 and TRBJ2-4; 8 bases are a match to TRBD2. The length of the CDR3 is 16 residues. Germline V gene sequence: CDR1 SGHRS, CDR2 YFSETQ. V dropped 0 bases and J dropped 5; count of bases not matched to a gene: 7. DNA for the CDR3: TGCGCCAGCAGCTTGGCCGGGGCGGGAGGCGAAAACATTCAGTACTTC. Its protein product is CASSLAGAGGENIQYF. The full variable domain, in which reference TRBV5-1 and TRBJ2-4 provide the parts outside the CDR3, is KAGVTQTPRYLIKTRGQQVTLSCSPISGHRSVSWYQQTPGQGLQFLFEYFSETQRNKGNFPGRFSGRQFSNSRSEMNVSTLELGDSALYLCASSLAGAGGENIQYFGAGTRLSVL.

The chain recombines TRBV10-3 with TRBJ2-2; 8 positions match TRBD2. The CDR3 spans 17 residues. From germline, CDR1 is ENHRY and CDR2 SYGVKD. The V and J ends lost 2 bases and 10 bases, in that order; junction bases with no gene match: 15. The CDR3 DNA is TGTGCCATCAGTGAGCCCGGACTAGCCGAACGGCCCGCGGAGCTGTTTTTT. Translating gives CAISEPGLAERPAELFF.

The chain links TRBV20-1 to TRBJ1-1; unclear D gene. This CDR3 region has 12 residues. V shed 5 bases and J shed 4 bases, with 11 bases lying between them. Germline-derived CDR1 and CDR2 are DFQATT and SNEGSKA (reference sequence). The DNA of the CDR3 is TGCAGTGCTGGCCAACGGGGCACTGAAGCTTTCTTT. As protein: CSAGQRGTEAFF.

The chain's CDR3 is CASSGGQNEQYF. The CDR3 DNA sequence: TGTGCCAGCAGCGGGGGACAGAACGAGCAGTACTTC. The genes are TRBV9 and TRBJ2-7, with 7 bases aligning to TRBD1. The CDR3 length is 12 residues. The germline gives CDR1 SGDLS, CDR2 YYNGEE. V lost 3 bases, J lost 5 bases, and 2 bases stayed unmatched.

This clonotype has more than one count but fewer than ten. The chain links TRBV5-1 to TRBJ2-7; 7 bases align to TRBD1. The trim removed 1 base at V and 1 base at J, leaving 5 bases unmatched. CDR1 and CDR2 (germline): SGHRS, YFSETQ. This CDR3 is built from 15 residues. The CDR3 reads CASSLRQGLSYEQYF. CDR3 DNA sequence: TGCGCCAGCAGCTTGCGACAGGGCTTATCCTACGAGCAGTACTTC.

The V call is TRBV6-1, the J call TRBJ2-1; 14 positions match TRBD2. Germline assignment: CDR1 MNHNS and CDR2 SASEGT. Losses at the gene ends were 8 bases for V and 4 bases for J; bases not matched to a gene: 1. The CDR3 consists of 14 residues. The CDR3, as DNA: TGTGCCAGCGGGACTAGCGGGAGATACAATGAGCAGTTCTTC. Translating gives CASGTSGRYNEQFF.